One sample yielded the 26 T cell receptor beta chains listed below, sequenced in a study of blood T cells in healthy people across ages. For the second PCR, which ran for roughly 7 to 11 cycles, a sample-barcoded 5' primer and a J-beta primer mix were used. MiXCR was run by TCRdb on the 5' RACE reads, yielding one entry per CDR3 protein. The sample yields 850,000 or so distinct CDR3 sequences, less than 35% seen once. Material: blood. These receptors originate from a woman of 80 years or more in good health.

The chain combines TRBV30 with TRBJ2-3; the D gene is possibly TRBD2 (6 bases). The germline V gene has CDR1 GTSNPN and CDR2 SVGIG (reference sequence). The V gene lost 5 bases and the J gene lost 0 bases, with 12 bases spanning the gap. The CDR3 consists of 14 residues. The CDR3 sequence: CAWSGGRSTDTQYF. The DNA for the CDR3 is TGTGCCTGGTCCGGGGGTCGGAGCACAGATACGCAGTATTTT. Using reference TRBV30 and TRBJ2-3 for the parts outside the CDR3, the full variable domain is SQTIHQWPATLVQPVGSPLSLECTVEGTSNPNLYWYRQAAGRGLQLLFYSVGIGQISSEVPQNLSASRPQDRQFILSSKKLLLSDSGFYLCAWSGGRSTDTQYFGPGTRLTVL.

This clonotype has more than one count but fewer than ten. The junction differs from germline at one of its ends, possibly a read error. The CDR3 protein is CASSVIEGRGNRPQHF. The CDR3 DNA reads as TGTGCCAGCAGCGTTATCGAGGGCAGGGGGAATCGGCCCCAGCATTTT. J is TRBJ1-5 and V is TRBV9; TRBD1 agrees at 7 bases. The CDR3 runs 16 residues. The germline V gene has CDR1 SGDLS and CDR2 YYNGEE.

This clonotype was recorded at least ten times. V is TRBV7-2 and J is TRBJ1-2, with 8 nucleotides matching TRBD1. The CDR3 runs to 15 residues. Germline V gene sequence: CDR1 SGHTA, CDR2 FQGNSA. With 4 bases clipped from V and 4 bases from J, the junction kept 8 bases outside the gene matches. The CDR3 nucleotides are TGTGCCAGCAGCTCCCGACAGGGGACGTTCTATGGCTACACCTTC. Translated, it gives CASSSRQGTFYGYTF. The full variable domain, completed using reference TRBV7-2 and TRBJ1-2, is GAGVSQSPSNKVTEKGKDVELRCDPISGHTALYWYRQSLGQGLEFLIYFQGNSAPDKSGLPSDRFSAERTGGSVSTLTIQRTQQEDSAVYLCASSSRQGTFYGYTFGSGTRLTVV.

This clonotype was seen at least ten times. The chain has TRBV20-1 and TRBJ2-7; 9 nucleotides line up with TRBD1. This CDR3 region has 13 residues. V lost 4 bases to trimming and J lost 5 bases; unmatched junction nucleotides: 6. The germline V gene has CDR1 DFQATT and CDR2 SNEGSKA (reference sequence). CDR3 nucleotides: TGCAGTGCTAACTACAGGGGGCTAGACGAGCAGTACTTC. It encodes CSANYRGLDEQYF.

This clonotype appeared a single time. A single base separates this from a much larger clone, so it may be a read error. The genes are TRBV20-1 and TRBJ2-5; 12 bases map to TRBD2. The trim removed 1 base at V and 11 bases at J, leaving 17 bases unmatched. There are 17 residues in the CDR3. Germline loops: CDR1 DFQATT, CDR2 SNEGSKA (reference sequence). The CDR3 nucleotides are TGCAGTGCTAGAGTTGTAGGGCTAGCGGGGGGGCCGGATGAGCAGTACTTC. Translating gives CSARVVGLAGGPDEQYF.

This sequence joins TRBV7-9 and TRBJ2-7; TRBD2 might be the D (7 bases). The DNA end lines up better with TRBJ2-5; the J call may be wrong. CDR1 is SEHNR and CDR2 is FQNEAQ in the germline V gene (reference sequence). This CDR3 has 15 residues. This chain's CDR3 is CASSAGRGAGETQYF. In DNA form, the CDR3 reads TGTGCCAGCAGCGCCGGCAGGGGAGCGGGGGAGACCCAGTACTTC.

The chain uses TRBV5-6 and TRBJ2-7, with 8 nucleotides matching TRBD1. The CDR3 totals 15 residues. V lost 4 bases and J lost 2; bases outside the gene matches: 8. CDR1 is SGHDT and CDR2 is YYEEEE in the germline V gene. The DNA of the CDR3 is TGTGCCAGCAGCCGCACAGGGGGACGGGCCTACGAGCAGTACTTC. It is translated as CASSRTGGRAYEQYF.

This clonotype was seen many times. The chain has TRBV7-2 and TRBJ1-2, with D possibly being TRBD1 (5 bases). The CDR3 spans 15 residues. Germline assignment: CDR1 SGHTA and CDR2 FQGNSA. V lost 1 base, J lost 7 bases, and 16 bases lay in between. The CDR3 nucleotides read TGTGCCAGCAGCTTAGGTTTTATGGGGCTGGCTGGCTACACCTTC. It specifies CASSLGFMGLAGYTF.

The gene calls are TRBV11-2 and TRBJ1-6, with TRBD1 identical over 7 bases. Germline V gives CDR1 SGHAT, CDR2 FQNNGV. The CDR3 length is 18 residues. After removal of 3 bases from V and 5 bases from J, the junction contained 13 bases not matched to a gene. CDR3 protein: CASSLLFGKQGNNSPLHF. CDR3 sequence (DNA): TGTGCCAGCAGCTTGCTTTTCGGAAAACAGGGGAATAATTCACCCCTCCACTTT. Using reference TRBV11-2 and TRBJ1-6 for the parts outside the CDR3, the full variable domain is EAGVAQSPRYKIIEKRQSVAFWCNPISGHATLYWYQQILGQGPKLLIQFQNNGVVDDSQLPKDRFSAERLKGVDSTLKIQPAKLEDSAVYLCASSLLFGKQGNNSPLHFGNGTRLTVT.

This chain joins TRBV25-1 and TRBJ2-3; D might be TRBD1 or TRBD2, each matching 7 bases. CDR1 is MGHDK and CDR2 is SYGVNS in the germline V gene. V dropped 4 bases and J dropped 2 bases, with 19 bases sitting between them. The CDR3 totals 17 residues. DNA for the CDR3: TGTGCCAGCAGTGTGGGGGGGACGACAGGGCCCACAGATACGCAGTATTTT. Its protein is CASSVGGTTGPTDTQYF.

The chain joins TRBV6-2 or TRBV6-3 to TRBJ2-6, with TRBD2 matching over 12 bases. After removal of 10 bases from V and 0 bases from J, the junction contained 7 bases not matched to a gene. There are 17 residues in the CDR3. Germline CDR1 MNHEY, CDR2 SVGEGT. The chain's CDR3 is CANIRTSGVSGANVLTF. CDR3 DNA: TGTGCCAACATCCGGACTAGCGGGGTCTCTGGGGCCAACGTCCTGACTTTC.

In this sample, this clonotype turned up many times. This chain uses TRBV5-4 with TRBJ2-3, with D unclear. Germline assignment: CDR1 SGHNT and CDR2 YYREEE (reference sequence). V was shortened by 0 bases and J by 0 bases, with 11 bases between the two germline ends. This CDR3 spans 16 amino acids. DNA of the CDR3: TGTGCCAGCAGCTTGGCCGGAAGGGAAAGCACAGATACGCAGTATTTT. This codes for CASSLAGRESTDTQYF.

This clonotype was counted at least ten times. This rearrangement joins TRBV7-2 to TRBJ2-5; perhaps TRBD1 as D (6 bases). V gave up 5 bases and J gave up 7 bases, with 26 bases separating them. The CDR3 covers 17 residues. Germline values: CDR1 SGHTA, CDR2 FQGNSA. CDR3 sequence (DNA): TGTGCCAGCAGCCCCAAGAGGTCTATTGGGGGCCAGGGGACCCAGTACTTC. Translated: CASSPKRSIGGQGTQYF. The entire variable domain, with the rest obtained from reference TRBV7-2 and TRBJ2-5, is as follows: GAGVSQSPSNKVTEKGKDVELRCDPISGHTALYWYRQSLGQGLEFLIYFQGNSAPDKSGLPSDRFSAERTGGSVSTLTIQRTQQEDSAVYLCASSPKRSIGGQGTQYFGPGTRLLVL.

The CDR3 here is CASRSSGGSRNEQYF. The CDR3 bases are TGTGCCAGCAGATCATCAGGGGGATCTAGGAATGAGCAGTACTTC. This chain links TRBV6-6 with TRBJ2-5; 7 nucleotides match TRBD1. Germline-derived CDR1 and CDR2 are MNHNY and SVGAGI (reference sequence). The length of the CDR3 is 15 residues. V shed 6 bases, J shed 11 bases, and the junction held 18 bases outside the gene matches.

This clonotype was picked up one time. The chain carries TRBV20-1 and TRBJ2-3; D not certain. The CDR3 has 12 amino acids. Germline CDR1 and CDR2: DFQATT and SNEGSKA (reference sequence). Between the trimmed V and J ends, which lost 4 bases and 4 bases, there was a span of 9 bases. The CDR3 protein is CSATDVADTQYF. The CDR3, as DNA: TGCAGTGCTACTGACGTGGCAGATACGCAGTATTTT.

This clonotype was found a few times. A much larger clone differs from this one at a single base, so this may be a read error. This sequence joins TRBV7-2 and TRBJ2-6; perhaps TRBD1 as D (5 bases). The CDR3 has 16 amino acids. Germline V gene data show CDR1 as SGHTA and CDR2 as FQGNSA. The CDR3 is CASSSKGPSGANVRTF. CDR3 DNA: TGTGCCAGCAGCTCGAAGGGCCCCTCTGGGGCCAACGTCCGGACTTTC.

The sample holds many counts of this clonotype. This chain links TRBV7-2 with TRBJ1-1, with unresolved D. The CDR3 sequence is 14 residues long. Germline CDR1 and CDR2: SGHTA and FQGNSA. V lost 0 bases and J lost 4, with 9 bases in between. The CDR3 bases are TGTGCCAGCAGCTTAGCAGGGTACAGCACTGAAGCTTTCTTT. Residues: CASSLAGYSTEAFF.

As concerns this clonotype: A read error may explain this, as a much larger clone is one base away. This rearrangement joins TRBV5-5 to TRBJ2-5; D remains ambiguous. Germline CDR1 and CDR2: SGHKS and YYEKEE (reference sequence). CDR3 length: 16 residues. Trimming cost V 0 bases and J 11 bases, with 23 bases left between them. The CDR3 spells CASSLDGNPLGNEQYF. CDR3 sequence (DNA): TGTGCCAGCAGCTTGGACGGCAACCCTTTGGGCAATGAGCAGTACTTC.

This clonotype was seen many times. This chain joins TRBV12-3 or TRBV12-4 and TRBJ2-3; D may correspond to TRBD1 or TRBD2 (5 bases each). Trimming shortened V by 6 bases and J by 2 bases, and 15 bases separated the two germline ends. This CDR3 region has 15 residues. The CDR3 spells CASSSEGKNTDTQYF. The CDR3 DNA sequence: TGTGCCAGCAGCAGCGAGGGGAAAAACACAGATACGCAGTATTTT.

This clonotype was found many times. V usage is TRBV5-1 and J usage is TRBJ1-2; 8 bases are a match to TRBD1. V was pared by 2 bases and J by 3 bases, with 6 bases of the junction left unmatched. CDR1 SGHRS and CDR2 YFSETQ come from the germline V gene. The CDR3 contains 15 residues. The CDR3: CASSLLAGGDYGYTF. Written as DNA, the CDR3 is TGCGCCAGCAGCTTACTAGCAGGGGGCGACTATGGCTACACCTTC.

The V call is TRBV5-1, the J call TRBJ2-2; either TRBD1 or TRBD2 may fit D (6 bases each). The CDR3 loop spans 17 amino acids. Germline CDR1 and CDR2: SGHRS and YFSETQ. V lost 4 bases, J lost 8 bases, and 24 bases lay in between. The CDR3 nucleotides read TGCGCCAGCAGCCTCCAGGGGCGGGACATCTCTTCTGGGGAGCTGTTTTTT. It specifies CASSLQGRDISSGELFF.

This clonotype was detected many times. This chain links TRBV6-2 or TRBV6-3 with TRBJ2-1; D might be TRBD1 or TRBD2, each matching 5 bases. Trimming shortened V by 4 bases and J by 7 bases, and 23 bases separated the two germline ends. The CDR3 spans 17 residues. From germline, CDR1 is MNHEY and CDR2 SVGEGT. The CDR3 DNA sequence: TGTGCCAGCAGTTCCCCGAGGGTGGGGGTCGGGCATAATGAGCAGTTCTTC. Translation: CASSSPRVGVGHNEQFF.

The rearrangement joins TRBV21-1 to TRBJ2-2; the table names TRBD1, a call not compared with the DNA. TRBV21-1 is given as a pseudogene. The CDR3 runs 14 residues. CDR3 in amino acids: CASRNRGNTGELFF. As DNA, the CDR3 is TGTGCCAGCAGGAACAGGGGTAACACCGGGGAGCTGTTTTTT.

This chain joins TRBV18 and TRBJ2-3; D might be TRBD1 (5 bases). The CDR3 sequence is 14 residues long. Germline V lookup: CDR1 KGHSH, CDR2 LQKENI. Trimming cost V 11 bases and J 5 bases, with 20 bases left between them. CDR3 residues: CAGPPPSGQDTQYF. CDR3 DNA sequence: TGTGCCGGCCCACCACCGTCAGGACAAGATACGCAGTATTTT.

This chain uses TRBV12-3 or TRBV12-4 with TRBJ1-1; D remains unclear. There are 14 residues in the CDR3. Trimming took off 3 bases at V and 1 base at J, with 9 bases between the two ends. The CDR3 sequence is CASSFGTSNTEAFF. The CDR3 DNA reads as TGTGCCAGCAGTTTCGGCACCTCGAACACTGAAGCTTTCTTT.

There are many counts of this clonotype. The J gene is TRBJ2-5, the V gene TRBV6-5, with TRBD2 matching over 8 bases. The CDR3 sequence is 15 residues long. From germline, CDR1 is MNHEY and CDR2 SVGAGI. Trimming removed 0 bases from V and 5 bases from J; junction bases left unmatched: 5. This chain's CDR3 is CASSYSFPGGETQYF. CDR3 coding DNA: TGTGCCAGCAGTTACTCGTTCCCGGGGGGGGAGACCCAGTACTTC.